This T cell receptor (beta chain) stems from a study of stem cell transplantation in POMP-related autoinflammatory disease. Study details: Impaired MHC class I-dependent CD8+ differentiation was hypothesized from defective thymoproteasomes. Study conclusions and caveats: Across all analyzed T-cell subsets, patients with PRAID tended toward reduced diversity and increased clonality. Fewer unique TRB V-J gene pairings were identified in patients with PRAID.

CDR3 size: 15 residues. V was pared by 4 bases and J by 3 bases, with 2 bases of the junction left unmatched. The germline CDR1 and CDR2 sequences are MNHEY and SVGAGI. Sequenced by immunoSEQ multiplex PCR; TCRdb stores in-frame clones only, minus some. The sample carries approximately 23,000 clones, around 83% recorded once. As concerns this clone: What it binds is unknown.

The sequencing here drew on CD4+ T cells from PBMCs, taken before stem cell transplantation. The TCR sequence derives from a human donor with POMP-related autoinflammation and immune dysregulation (PRAID). The rearrangement links TRBV6-5 to TRBJ2-5; 13 positions match TRBD2. CDR3: CASSWTSGREETQYF. CDR3 bases: TGTGCCAGCAGTTGGACTAGCGGGAGAGAAGAGACCCAGTACTTC.